The 14 T cell receptor beta chains below come from one sample, sequenced in a study of blood T cell repertoires in COVID-19. Here immunoSEQ multiplex PCR was the method, and the copy in TCRdb shows in-frame clones only, minus some. The top ten hold approximately 9.4% of the sample, which has about 180,000 clones, about nine tenths seen once. The sequencing sample was made of PBMCs or T cells enriched from blood (not recorded which). These receptors all stem from a woman aged 18 to 35 who had recovered from COVID-19.

The sample holds one count of this clone. The V gene is TRBV7-9, the J gene TRBJ1-4; D is unclear. Per germline, CDR1 SEHNR and CDR2 FQNEAQ (reference sequence). The CDR3 is made up of 16 amino acids. The V gene lost 5 bases and the J gene lost 7 bases, with 20 bases spanning the gap. CDR3 loop: CASSVQIAGLGEKLFF. The CDR3 DNA reads TGTGCCAGCAGCGTACAAATAGCGGGTCTCGGTGAAAAACTGTTTTTT.

V usage is TRBV4-1 and J usage is TRBJ1-1; 9 bases align to TRBD1. The CDR3 has 14 residues. Per germline, CDR1 MGHRA and CDR2 YSYEKL. Trimming took 4 bases from V and 8 from J; bases not matched to a gene: 8. In DNA form, the CDR3 reads TGCGCCAGCAGCCGGACAGGGGAAGCAACCGAAGCTTTCTTT. Translation: CASSRTGEATEAFF.

V gene TRBV29-1 combines with J gene TRBJ1-2; 7 positions match TRBD1. The germline V gene encodes CDR1 SQVTM and CDR2 ANQGSEA. The CDR3 runs to 13 residues. V was clipped by 3 bases and J by 4 bases; unmatched bases: 5. The chain's CDR3 is CSVDIQGGYGYTF. The CDR3 DNA sequence: TGCAGCGTTGATATTCAGGGGGGCTATGGCTACACCTTC.

The V and J genes are TRBV6-1 and TRBJ2-7, with D perhaps TRBD1 (5 bases). The CDR3 is 15 residues long. Germline loops: CDR1 MNHNS, CDR2 SASEGT. Trimming left V 3 bases short and J 0 bases short, with 12 bases between. The CDR3 sequence: CASSDQGPSSYEQYF. CDR3 sequence (DNA): TGTGCCAGCAGTGACCAGGGTCCTAGCTCCTACGAGCAGTACTTC.

The chain has TRBV30 and TRBJ1-4, with D perhaps matching TRBD1 (5 bases). With 2 bases removed from V and 8 bases from J, the gap between germline ends came to 12 bases. Germline loops: CDR1 GTSNPN, CDR2 SVGIG (reference sequence). The CDR3 consists of 13 residues. CDR3 coding DNA: TGTGCCTGGAGTATAGGGGAAAACGAAAAACTGTTTTTT. This encodes CAWSIGENEKLFF.

This clone was recorded once. The V call is TRBV7-3, the J call TRBJ2-2; TRBD2 might be the D (6 bases). V shed 5 bases and J shed 0 bases, with 13 bases lying between them. The CDR3 contains 16 residues. Germline lookup yields CDR1 SGHTA and CDR2 FQGTGA. This chain's CDR3 is CASSPLAGPNTGELFF. The DNA of the CDR3 is TGTGCCAGCAGCCCCCTGGCGGGGCCGAACACCGGGGAGCTGTTTTTT. Full variable domain (outside the CDR3, taken from reference TRBV7-3 and TRBJ2-2): GAGVSQTPSNKVTEKGKYVELRCDPISGHTALYWYRQSLGQGPEFLIYFQGTGAADDSGLPNDRFFAVRPEGSVSTLKIQRTERGDSAVYLCASSPLAGPNTGELFFGEGSRLTVL.

V and J are TRBV28 and TRBJ2-7, with 12 bases matching TRBD2. V shed 2 bases, J shed 2 bases, and the junction held 7 bases outside the gene matches. This CDR3 has 17 residues. CDR1 MDHEN and CDR2 SYDVKM come from the germline V gene. CDR3 coding DNA: TGTGCCAGCAGTTTAGTCCCTAGCGGGGGGGCCCCCTACGAGCAGTACTTC. As protein: CASSLVPSGGAPYEQYF.

This chain joins TRBV7-2 and TRBJ2-2, with TRBD2 matching 11 bases. This CDR3 region has 16 residues. Trimming removed 4 bases from V and 4 bases from J; junction bases left unmatched: 5. Germline V gene data show CDR1 as SGHTA and CDR2 as FQGNSA. CDR3 sequence: CASSSGLAGSTGELFF. CDR3 nucleotide sequence: TGTGCCAGCAGCTCAGGACTAGCGGGCAGCACCGGGGAGCTGTTTTTT.

The chain is built from TRBV11-2 and TRBJ2-4; D perhaps matches TRBD2 (5 bases). This CDR3 has 14 amino acids. Germline V gene sequence: CDR1 SGHAT, CDR2 FQNNGV. The germline V and J ends were trimmed by 0 bases and 5 bases, with 8 bases remaining between them. DNA for the CDR3: TGTGCCAGCAGCTTAGAAGGTAGCGAAAACATTCAGTACTTC. Amino acids: CASSLEGSENIQYF.

The rearrangement joins TRBV7-2 to TRBJ2-3; 9 positions match TRBD1. V was clipped by 1 base and J by 2 bases; unmatched bases: 13. This CDR3 comprises 19 residues. Germline loops: CDR1 SGHTA, CDR2 FQGNSA. CDR3 nucleotide sequence: TGTGCCAGCAGCTTAGTGGGGGCGGGACAGGGTTCCTTCACAGATACGCAGTATTTT. Translated, it gives CASSLVGAGQGSFTDTQYF.

The chain uses TRBV18 and TRBJ2-7, with 8 bases aligning to TRBD1. V shed 4 bases and J 7 bases; nucleotides not matched to a gene: 9. Germline V gene lookup returns CDR1 KGHSH and CDR2 LQKENI. The CDR3 contains 14 residues. The chain's CDR3 is CASSLGQGLGEQYF. The CDR3 DNA reads TGTGCCAGCTCACTCGGACAGGGTCTCGGGGAGCAGTACTTC.

The V and J genes are TRBV10-3 and TRBJ2-5; 9 bases agree with TRBD1. This CDR3 region has 15 residues. Germline loops: CDR1 ENHRY, CDR2 SYGVKD. The V and J ends lost 6 bases and 4 bases, in that order; junction bases with no gene match: 9. CDR3 protein: CAISGDRAFRETQYF. In DNA, the CDR3 is TGTGCCATCAGCGGGGACAGGGCATTTCGAGAGACCCAGTACTTC.

The genes are TRBV5-1 and TRBJ2-1; possibly TRBD1 for D (5 bases). Trimming took off 1 base at V and 8 bases at J, with 22 bases between the two ends. Germline lookup yields CDR1 SGHRS and CDR2 YFSETQ. The CDR3 contains 17 residues. CDR3 residues: CASSLFQGGMNQDEQFF. The DNA of the CDR3 is TGCGCCAGCAGCTTGTTTCAGGGCGGAATGAATCAGGATGAGCAGTTCTTC. The complete variable domain, with remaining parts taken from reference TRBV5-1 and TRBJ2-1, reads KAGVTQTPRYLIKTRGQQVTLSCSPISGHRSVSWYQQTPGQGLQFLFEYFSETQRNKGNFPGRFSGRQFSNSRSEMNVSTLELGDSALYLCASSLFQGGMNQDEQFFGPGTRLTVL.

The rearrangement links TRBV5-4 to TRBJ1-4; D is possibly TRBD1 (6 bases). Trimming left V 4 bases short and J 10 bases short, with 11 bases between. The germline V gene has CDR1 SGHNT and CDR2 YYREEE (reference sequence). The CDR3 consists of 12 residues. The CDR3 DNA sequence: TGTGCCAGCAGCGAGGGAGGGGGAAAACTGTTTTTT. As protein: CASSEGGGKLFF.